What follows are 11 T cell receptor beta chains derived from one specimen sequenced in a study of blood T cell repertoires in COVID-19. Clones were read by immunoSEQ multiplex PCR, and TCRdb kept only the in-frame ones, dropping some. The data show more than 90,000 clones, with roughly 85% seen just once and about 1.8% held by the top ten. Sequenced input: peripheral blood. The receptors come from a woman in her 70s with active or convalescent COVID-19.

The genes are TRBV25-1 and TRBJ1-5, with D unresolved. Trimming took off 6 bases at V and 4 bases at J, with 7 bases between the two ends. The length of the CDR3 is 12 residues. Germline V gives CDR1 MGHDK, CDR2 SYGVNS. The CDR3: CASSYLNQPQHF. CDR3 nucleotides: TGTGCCAGCAGCTACCTTAATCAGCCCCAGCATTTT.

As DNA, the CDR3 is TGTGCCAGCAGTTACTCGCAGGGAAGGTATGGCTACACCTTC. Its protein is CASSYSQGRYGYTF. J is TRBJ1-2 and V is TRBV6-2 or TRBV6-3, with D possibly being TRBD1 (5 bases). CDR3 length equals 14 residues. Trimming removed 0 bases at V and 5 bases at J, with 10 bases between. CDR1 MNHEY and CDR2 SVGEGT come from the germline V gene.

This clone was seen only once. J is TRBJ2-4 and V is TRBV21-1; TRBD1, the table's D call, lacks a check against the DNA. TRBV21-1 is described as a pseudogene. This CDR3 region has 17 residues. CDR3 protein: CASSKDLDRLAKNIQYF. As DNA, the CDR3 is TGTGCCAGCAGCAAAGACTTGGACAGGTTAGCCAAAAACATTCAGTACTTC.

The rearrangement joins TRBV9 to TRBJ2-3; D not resolved. Trimming shortened V by 0 bases and J by 3 bases, and 11 bases separated the two germline ends. This CDR3 has 15 amino acids. Per germline, CDR1 SGDLS and CDR2 YYNGEE. CDR3 in amino acids: CASSVDGFGTDTQYF. DNA of the CDR3: TGTGCCAGCAGCGTAGACGGGTTTGGGACAGATACGCAGTATTTT.

The chain is built from TRBV5-6 and TRBJ1-2; 9 bases agree with TRBD1. CDR3 size: 15 residues. Per germline, CDR1 SGHDT and CDR2 YYEEEE. The trim removed 4 bases at V and 4 bases at J, leaving 8 bases unmatched. The CDR3 is CASSPRDRAGYGYTF. CDR3 nucleotide sequence: TGTGCCAGCAGCCCCCGGGACAGGGCTGGCTATGGCTACACCTTC.

The chain links TRBV5-1 to TRBJ2-1; 12 bases are shared with TRBD2. V was clipped by 4 bases and J by 5 bases; unmatched bases: 4. CDR1 is SGHRS, CDR2 YFSETQ, per germline. CDR3 length: 15 residues. The CDR3 bases are TGCGCCAGCAGCCAACTAGCGGGGGGAGACAATGAGCAGTTCTTC. Translation gives CASSQLAGGDNEQFF.

This chain links TRBV7-2 with TRBJ2-7, with D possibly being TRBD1 (5 bases). The CDR3 runs to 13 residues. The germline CDR1 and CDR2 sequences are SGHTA and FQGNSA. Trimming shortened V by 7 bases and J by 0 bases, and 10 bases separated the two germline ends. Written as DNA, the CDR3 is TGTGCCAGCATCGTTGACAGCTCCTACGAGCAGTACTTC. Translation: CASIVDSSYEQYF.

The rearrangement links TRBV19 to TRBJ1-5; possible D gene TRBD1, 5 bases. CDR1 is LNHDA, CDR2 SQIVND, per germline (reference sequence). Trimming pared 1 base from V and 4 bases from J, leaving 14 bases between. The CDR3 runs 16 residues. CDR3 sequence: CASSIAGGNQNQPQHF. In DNA form, the CDR3 reads TGTGCCAGTAGTATAGCGGGGGGGAATCAGAATCAGCCCCAGCATTTT.

The genes are TRBV27 and TRBJ1-6; 7 bases line up with TRBD1. This CDR3 has 16 residues. Germline lookup yields CDR1 MNHEY and CDR2 SMNVEV (reference sequence). J gave up 7 bases and V 5 bases, and 11 bases lay outside the gene matches. CDR3 loop: CASSPLDRERNSPLHF. CDR3 DNA sequence: TGTGCCAGCAGTCCCCTTGACAGGGAGCGGAATTCACCCCTCCACTTT.

This chain links TRBV2 with TRBJ2-5; 11 bases agree with TRBD1. The V gene end was trimmed by 4 bases and the J gene end by 5 bases; junction bases not matched to a gene: 6. The length of the CDR3 is 15 residues. CDR1 and CDR2 (germline): SNHLY, FYNNEI. The CDR3 loop is CASSAGTGGFETQYF. The DNA of the CDR3 is TGTGCCAGCAGTGCCGGGACAGGGGGTTTTGAGACCCAGTACTTC.

This chain connects TRBV24-1 to TRBJ2-1, with 7 bases lining up with TRBD2. The ends lost 3 bases at V and 2 bases at J; junction bases unmatched: 15. The CDR3 extends over 19 amino acids. Germline V lookup: CDR1 KGHDR, CDR2 SFDVKD. The DNA for the CDR3 is TGTGCCACCAGTGATACTCGCGGGGGTGGGCAGGGTCCCTACAATGAGCAGTTCTTC. The encoded protein is CATSDTRGGGQGPYNEQFF.